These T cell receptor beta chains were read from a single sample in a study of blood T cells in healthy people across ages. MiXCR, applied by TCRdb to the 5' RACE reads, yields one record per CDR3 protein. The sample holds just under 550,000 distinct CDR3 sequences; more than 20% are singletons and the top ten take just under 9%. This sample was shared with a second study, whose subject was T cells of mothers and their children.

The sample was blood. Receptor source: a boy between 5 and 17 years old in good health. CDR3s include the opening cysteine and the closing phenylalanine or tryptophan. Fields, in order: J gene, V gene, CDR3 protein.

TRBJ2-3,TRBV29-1,CSVEASGRADTQYF
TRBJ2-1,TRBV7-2,CASSLTPGMKFF
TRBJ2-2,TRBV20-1,CSAPLVSSTGELFF
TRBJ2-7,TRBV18,CASSPGAPTYEQYF
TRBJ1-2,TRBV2,CASSDWGSQYTF
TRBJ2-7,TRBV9,CASSVEGTTTYEQYF
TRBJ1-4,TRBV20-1,CSAATAYNEKLFF
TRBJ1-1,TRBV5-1,CASSLRGFNAEAFF
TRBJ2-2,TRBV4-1,CASSLGLGGVTGELFF
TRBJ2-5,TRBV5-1,CASSLDQETQYF
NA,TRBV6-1,CASRGLAGVRYEQYF
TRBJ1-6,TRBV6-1,CASRDVRDSPLHF
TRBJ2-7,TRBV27,CASSFGQAYEQYF
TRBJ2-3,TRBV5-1,CASSSRGVSTDTQYF
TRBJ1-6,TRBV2,CASSDFLTGTGHSSSYNSPLHF
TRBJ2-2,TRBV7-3,CASSPRSGGRELFF
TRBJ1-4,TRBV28,CASSLYRTTNEKLFF
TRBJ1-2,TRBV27,CASSFHGGGNGYTF
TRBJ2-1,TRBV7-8,CASSFFSGASYNEQFF
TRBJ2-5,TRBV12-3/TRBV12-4,CASSFYRGLETQYF
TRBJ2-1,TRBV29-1,CSVEWRREGYEQFF
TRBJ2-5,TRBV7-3,CASSTTRRETQYF
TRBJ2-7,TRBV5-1,CASSLAPSGQGTYEQYF
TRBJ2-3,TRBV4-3,CASSQVFPADTQYF
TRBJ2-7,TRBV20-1,CSAPDRPRFHF
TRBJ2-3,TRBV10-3,CAISESGRGTDTQYF
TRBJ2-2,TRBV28,CASSSMPRGHTGELFF
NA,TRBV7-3,CASSAAGGPVNEQFF
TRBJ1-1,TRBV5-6,CASSLYGRSTEAFF
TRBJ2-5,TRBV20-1,CSARVPGSVQETQYF
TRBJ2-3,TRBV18,CASSPDYLSTDTQYF
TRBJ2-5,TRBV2,CASSVSSGGRETQYF
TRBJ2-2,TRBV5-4,CASSYSRGTGELFF
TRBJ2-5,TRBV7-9,CASSSWGQGPETQYF
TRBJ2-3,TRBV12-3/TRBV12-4,CASTSRGTDTQYF
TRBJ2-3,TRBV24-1,CATSDSTGTDTQYF
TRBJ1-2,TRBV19,CASSNPGRDGYTF
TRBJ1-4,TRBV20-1,CSARSLLEKLFF
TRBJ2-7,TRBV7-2,CASSLITGGRNEQYF
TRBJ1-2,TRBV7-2,CASRRPGPLYGYTF
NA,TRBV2,CASSLGTAFPYNEQFF
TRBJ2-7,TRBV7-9,CASSLADPYEQYF
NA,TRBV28,CTSSFGTGAASYEQYF
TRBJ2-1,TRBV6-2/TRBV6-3,CASSQRGDRNEQFF
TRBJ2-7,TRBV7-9,CASSAAGAKSYEQYF
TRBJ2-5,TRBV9,CASSGGSGILPQETQYF
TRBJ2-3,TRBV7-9,CASSPAGSLTDTQYF